This T cell receptor beta chain was recovered during a study of beta chain features in type 1 diabetes (dated by TCRdb to the late 2010s). A note on the overall study: Mean age, gender distribution, total cell number and subset yield did not differ between patients and healthy donors. Across all samples, some 99 million sorted cells were examined, and cell number per subset correlated strongly with RNA yield. The study compared the TCRB repertoires of sorted circulating CD4+ T cell subsets in recently diagnosed type 1 diabetes patients with those in matched healthy donors. Regulatory and stem cell-like memory subsets were obtained from only 8 patients and roughly 8 healthy donors, while naive and central memory subsets were obtained from all 28 donors. The paper's findings and limits, for the study overall: Shorter templates might be favored by PCR, yet because patient and control samples were amplified and corrected together, any such skew would affect both groups equally. Because cDNA was sequenced instead of genomic DNA, activated cells with high expression could be over-represented, although the groups did not differ in activation or CD3 levels. In all four CD4+ subsets, TCRB CDR3 length was moderately but significantly shorter in type 1 diabetes patients. At VDJ recombination sites, type 1 diabetes patients had fewer insertions and more deleted nucleotides, which implies abnormalities in thymic rearrangement. Because small numbers of individuals were included in the HLA sub-analyses, any influence of HLA type on TCRB rearrangement was left unresolved. Naive, central memory and regulatory TCRB repertoires appeared more similar among patients than among healthy donors.

The High Capacity cDNA Reverse Transcription Kit was used to reverse transcribe all of the isolated RNA, meaning that expressed TCRB transcripts were what got sequenced. Deep immunoSEQ sequencing was applied to naive, central memory and regulatory T cell samples, giving an average of roughly 3.5 million total reads per sample. Sorted cells were lysed in RLT buffer, and RNA was extracted using DNase-treated RNeasy Micro or Mini kits according to cell number. To prevent cross-contamination, every cell subset was processed on its own, while patient and healthy donor samples were processed together. The immunoSEQ multiplex PCR was used to amplify TCRB sequences from cDNA, yielding 87-bp fragments that span the CDR3 region. Sequencing of the amplicons was performed on the Illumina HiSeq platform. Processing in the source paper ran as follows. PCR bias was computationally corrected using synthetic template baselines, reads within Hamming distance 2 were collapsed, and singletons that could not be merged were discarded. By aligning reads against IMGT, V, D and J genes, CDR3 length, and insertions or deletions at six rearrangement sites were assigned. Within each subset, clonotype counts were normalized to the number of sorted cells before true diversity and Gini coefficients were calculated with the tcR R package. The overlap coefficient, calculated on TCRB nucleotide sequences, was used to measure repertoire sharing. Out-of-frame TCRB sequences from naive cells were analyzed to stand in for the pre-selection repertoire. TCRdb carries this immuneACCESS record with in-frame sequences only. Its versions omit some clonotypes, under half of them owing to an unresolved V gene in the studies checked, with the rest unexplained. The V and J calls and clone size are taken from that table; D and trimming were inferred from the DNA. Across this sample there are about 930,000 clones, with under 20% seen only once. The top ten hold roughly 0.025% of the sample.

Each donor gave one peripheral blood draw, averaging roughly 120 mL, which was collected into heparinised tubes. Using a panel that included CD45RO, CCR7, CD25, CD127, CD95 and CD27, naive, central memory, regulatory and stem cell-like memory CD4+ T cells were sorted on a BD FACSAria II. A purity above 95% was achieved for all sorted populations. PBMCs were isolated immediately by Lymphoprep density gradient centrifugation and stained directly without culture. So that batch effects would be minimized, each experiment stained and sorted samples in pairs, pairing one healthy donor with one patient. This clone has a handful of counts. The clone's antigen remains unknown. No quality values exist for individual bases; no much larger clone is one base distant. From V the trimming removes 4 bases and from J it removes 8 bases, while the gene matches leave 23 bases of the junction unaccounted for. The CDR3 holds 19 amino acids from the cysteine to the phenylalanine. This entry keeps only the CDR3 DNA: 57 bases, framed from base 1. According to the germline V gene (reference sequence), CDR1 reads SEHNR and CDR2 reads FQNEAQ.

The source material was naive CD4+ T cells from blood. The cell subset or site tag for this specimen amounts to: true naive CD4+ T cells. This clonotype was obtained from a woman younger than 30 in good health. This chain is built from TRBV7-9 and TRBJ2-1, and TRBD1 matches 7 of the central bases. The CDR3 protein: CASSSPGQSLARRSDEQFF. DNA sequence: TGTGCCAGCAGCTCTCCGGGACAGAGTCTCGCACGACGATCCGATGAGCAGTTCTTC.